The 27 T cell receptor beta chains below were found in one sample sequenced in a study of blood T cell repertoires in COVID-19 (TCRdb year 2020). Library prep was done by the immunoSEQ multiplex PCR assay. The immuneACCESS repertoire file appears here via TCRdb, limited to in-frame rearrangements. These files lack a portion of the clones; in checked studies, under half of the deficit traces to unresolved V genes, and the cause of the others is not known. The sample includes roughly 340,000 clones, with more than 75% observed a single time. The ten largest clones capture roughly 6.3% of the sample. The sequenced sample was peripheral blood. These receptors were obtained from a woman between 50 and 59 years old with COVID-19, enrolled during active disease.

V gene TRBV2 combines with J gene TRBJ1-1, with 9 positions matching TRBD1. This CDR3 comprises 15 residues. The germline V gene has CDR1 SNHLY and CDR2 FYNNEI. Trimming took 3 bases from V and 5 from J; bases not matched to a gene: 7. The CDR3 loop is CASSDYRGRRTEAFF. CDR3 nucleotide sequence: TGTGCCAGCAGTGATTACAGGGGGCGCAGGACTGAAGCTTTCTTT.

This clone was detected only a few times. V is TRBV6-2 or TRBV6-3 and J is TRBJ1-1, with D unresolved. Trimming stripped 4 bases from V and 1 base from J, with 7 bases between. The germline CDR1 and CDR2 sequences are MNHEY and SVGEGT. CDR3 length: 13 amino acids. This CDR3 reads CASSLSRNTEAFF. The CDR3 DNA is TGTGCCAGCAGTTTAAGCCGGAACACTGAAGCTTTCTTT.

The chain is built from TRBV7-2 and TRBJ2-3; 9 bases are a match to TRBD2. V gave up 1 base and J gave up 5 bases; unmatched junction bases: 1. In germline, CDR1 is SGHTA, CDR2 FQGNSA. The CDR3 consists of 14 residues. The CDR3 reads CASSLGGGVDTQYF. CDR3 nucleotides: TGTGCCAGCAGCTTAGGCGGGGGGGTAGATACGCAGTATTTT.

On this clone itself: Other nucleotide sequences from this sample produce the same CDR3. The chain employs TRBV5-6 and TRBJ2-7, with 9 nucleotides matching TRBD1. The CDR3 contains 15 residues. V lost 0 bases, J lost 0 bases, and 1 base stayed unmatched. The germline V gene has CDR1 SGHDT and CDR2 YYEEEE. The CDR3 bases are TGTGCCAGCAGCTTGGGGGGACAGGGCTCCTACGAGCAGTACTTC. It encodes CASSLGGQGSYEQYF.

As regards this clone: The CDR3 ends on some other residue instead of the conserved phenylalanine or tryptophan, so this is likely a read error. It is unclear where the CDR3 begins or ends on the DNA, so no DNA is shown, and the CDR3 is as TCRdb lists it. The genes are TRBV6-2 or TRBV6-3 and TRBJ1-1. The CDR3 sequence runs 13 residues, both termini included. Germline CDR1 MNHEY, CDR2 SVGEGT. CDR3 sequence: CASSYSGESVLAL.

V and J are TRBV5-6 and TRBJ1-2; 8 bases map to TRBD1. The CDR3 length is 17 residues. With V trimmed by 4 bases and J by 4 bases, 15 bases remained unmatched. Looked up from germline, CDR1 is SGHDT and CDR2 is YYEEEE. CDR3 protein: CASSPGQGGGRGYGYTF. The CDR3 DNA is TGTGCCAGCAGCCCTGGACAGGGAGGGGGGAGAGGCTATGGCTACACCTTC.

The rearrangement links TRBV7-3 to TRBJ2-3; TRBD2 agrees at 14 bases. The J segment lost 0 bases and the V segment lost 4 bases, leaving 6 bases of the junction unmatched. Germline loops: CDR1 SGHTA, CDR2 FQGTGA. This CDR3 has 18 residues. The CDR3: CASSSGLAGGWSTDTQYF. Here the CDR3 DNA reads TGTGCCAGCAGCTCAGGACTAGCGGGAGGCTGGAGCACAGATACGCAGTATTTT. Based on the CDR3 plus reference TRBV7-3 and TRBJ2-3, the full variable domain is GAGVSQTPSNKVTEKGKYVELRCDPISGHTALYWYRQSLGQGPEFLIYFQGTGAADDSGLPNDRFFAVRPEGSVSTLKIQRTERGDSAVYLCASSSGLAGGWSTDTQYFGPGTRLTVL.

This chain connects TRBV18 to TRBJ2-7, with 9 bases that match TRBD1. In germline, CDR1 is KGHSH, CDR2 LQKENI. The V and J ends lost 8 bases and 2 bases, in that order; junction bases with no gene match: 4. The length of the CDR3 is 13 residues. The CDR3 region has the DNA TGTGCCAGCGAACGGACAGGGGCCTACGAGCAGTACTTC. It translates to CASERTGAYEQYF.

The J gene is TRBJ1-2, the V gene TRBV29-1, with D possibly being TRBD1 (6 bases). CDR3 length: 12 amino acids. V gave up 5 bases and J gave up 4 bases, with 11 bases separating them. Per the germline V gene, CDR1 is SQVTM and CDR2 is ANQGSEA. The CDR3 coding sequence is TGCAGCGTTTTACAGGGTAGCTATGGCTACACCTTC. Encoded protein: CSVLQGSYGYTF.

The chain recombines TRBV27 with TRBJ2-3; D call uncertain. CDR1 is MNHEY, CDR2 SMNVEV, per germline (reference sequence). The length of the CDR3 is 16 residues. V dropped 2 bases and J dropped 0 bases, with 12 bases sitting between them. The CDR3 loop reads CASSLRQASSTDTQYF. The CDR3 DNA is TGTGCCAGCAGTTTAAGGCAGGCTTCTAGCACAGATACGCAGTATTTT.

The chain uses TRBV5-1 and TRBJ2-3; possible D gene TRBD2, 5 bases. This CDR3 is built from 15 residues. Trimming removed 7 bases at V and 5 bases at J, with 20 bases between. Germline V gives CDR1 SGHRS, CDR2 YFSETQ. This chain's CDR3 is CASHSPGSTGDTQYF. The CDR3 DNA reads as TGCGCCAGCCATAGTCCGGGGAGTACTGGAGATACGCAGTATTTT.

The chain carries TRBV6-5 and TRBJ2-7; D is perhaps TRBD1 (5 bases). The CDR3 runs 14 residues. Germline values: CDR1 MNHEY, CDR2 SVGAGI. The V end was cut by 5 bases, the J end by 3 bases, with 14 bases between. This chain's CDR3 is CASSPQRQGYEQYF. DNA of the CDR3: TGTGCCAGCAGTCCCCAACGTCAGGGCTACGAGCAGTACTTC.

The J gene is TRBJ2-7, the V gene TRBV5-1; 12 bases agree with TRBD2. The CDR3 has 15 residues. The germline CDR1 and CDR2 sequences are SGHRS and YFSETQ. The V gene end was trimmed by 4 bases and the J gene end by 2 bases; junction bases not matched to a gene: 4. The CDR3 spells CASSKLAGGAYEQYF. Here the CDR3 DNA reads TGCGCCAGCAGCAAACTAGCGGGAGGCGCCTACGAGCAGTACTTC.

The rearrangement uses TRBV27 and TRBJ1-1, with D possibly TRBD1 on 5 matching bases. CDR1 and CDR2 (germline): MNHEY, SMNVEV (reference sequence). The CDR3 covers 13 residues. Between the trimmed V and J ends, which lost 5 bases and 5 bases, there was a span of 12 bases. CDR3 protein: CASSPQGRTEAFF. The CDR3 DNA reads TGTGCCAGCAGTCCTCAGGGAAGGACTGAAGCTTTCTTT.

The chain is built from TRBV11-2 and TRBJ2-1; no clear D gene. This CDR3 has 13 residues. Germline values: CDR1 SGHAT, CDR2 FQNNGV. V lost 2 bases to trimming and J lost 12 bases, with 14 bases between them. The CDR3 reads CASSLNPLAGQFF. The CDR3 DNA is TGTGCCAGCAGCTTAAACCCCTTGGCAGGGCAGTTCTTC.

The rearrangement uses TRBV14 and TRBJ1-1; 7 bases line up with TRBD1. Trimming took 3 bases from V and 2 from J; bases not matched to a gene: 6. The CDR3 runs to 15 residues. Germline lookup yields CDR1 SGHDN and CDR2 FVKESK. The CDR3 nucleotides read TGTGCCAGCAGCCATCCCAGGACAGGCAACACTGAAGCTTTCTTT. This translates into CASSHPRTGNTEAFF.

J is TRBJ2-5 and V is TRBV4-1, with D perhaps matching TRBD1 (6 bases). Deletions cut 0 bases from V and 0 bases from J, with 8 bases between. Germline V gene data show CDR1 as MGHRA and CDR2 as YSYEKL. This CDR3 region has 15 residues. CDR3 loop: CASSQDRGYQETQYF. CDR3 in DNA: TGCGCCAGCAGCCAAGATAGGGGGTACCAAGAGACCCAGTACTTC.

The chain links TRBV9 to TRBJ1-1; possible D gene TRBD1, 6 bases. The CDR3 loop spans 15 amino acids. The germline CDR1 and CDR2 sequences are SGDLS and YYNGEE. V was shortened by 0 bases and J by 4 bases, with 13 bases between the two germline ends. The CDR3 reads CASSVVTGWPTEAFF. CDR3 sequence (DNA): TGTGCCAGCAGCGTAGTCACAGGGTGGCCCACTGAAGCTTTCTTT.

The J gene is TRBJ2-1, the V gene TRBV5-6; TRBD2 might be the D (6 bases). The germline gives CDR1 SGHDT, CDR2 YYEEEE. CDR3 size: 16 residues. The V end lost 2 bases, the J end lost 4 bases, and 16 bases lay between the germline ends. The CDR3 sequence is CASSFRTAGLYNEQFF. The CDR3 coding sequence is TGTGCCAGCAGCTTTAGAACTGCGGGGCTATACAATGAGCAGTTCTTC.

The sample holds one count of this clone. The rearrangement uses TRBV6-5 and TRBJ1-5, with D possibly being TRBD1 (5 bases). V was shortened by 6 bases and J by 2 bases, with 14 bases between the two germline ends. There are 15 residues in the CDR3. The germline gives CDR1 MNHEY, CDR2 SVGAGI. Here the CDR3 reads CASSLGGGGNQPQHF. CDR3 sequence (DNA): TGTGCCAGCAGCCTGGGTGGAGGGGGCAATCAGCCCCAGCATTTT.

The chain carries TRBV5-1 and TRBJ1-2, with 8 bases aligning to TRBD1. The CDR3 runs 15 residues. Germline CDR1 SGHRS, CDR2 YFSETQ. V was pared by 4 bases and J by 0 bases, with 5 bases of the junction left unmatched. The CDR3 nucleotides read TGCGCCAGCAGCATGGGGACAGGAACTAACTATGGCTACACCTTC. Translating it yields CASSMGTGTNYGYTF.

V usage is TRBV6-1 and J usage is TRBJ1-1, with 7 bases identical to TRBD1. Germline trimming cut 4 bases from V and 1 base from J; bases unmatched to any gene: 18. Germline assignment: CDR1 MNHNS and CDR2 SASEGT. The CDR3 consists of 19 residues. CDR3 in amino acids: CASSGKVGQNLEGNTEAFF. In DNA, the CDR3 is TGTGCCAGCAGTGGTAAAGTGGGACAGAACCTAGAGGGGAACACTGAAGCTTTCTTT.

The rearrangement links TRBV7-9 to TRBJ2-7, with a possible D match to TRBD2 (6 bases). Germline CDR1 SEHNR, CDR2 FQNEAQ (reference sequence). The CDR3 extends over 17 amino acids. V was trimmed by 4 bases and J by 6 bases, leaving 25 bases between them. DNA for the CDR3: TGTGCCAGCAGCTCCCCGGTCGGGGGAAGGGGCTATGGCGAGCAGTACTTC. Translated, it gives CASSSPVGGRGYGEQYF.

V and J are TRBV5-1 and TRBJ2-3; the D is unclear. CDR3 length: 13 residues. V was cut by 0 bases and J by 6 bases, with 8 bases left in between. Germline CDR1 and CDR2: SGHRS and YFSETQ. The CDR3 region has the DNA TGCGCCAGCAGCTTGGACGGTCGGGATACGCAGTATTTT. Protein sequence: CASSLDGRDTQYF.

The genes are TRBV19 and TRBJ1-1; TRBD1 agrees at 7 bases. After removal of 9 bases from V and 5 bases from J, the junction contained 12 bases not matched to a gene. Germline CDR1 reads LNHDA; CDR2 reads SQIVND (reference sequence). The CDR3 has 14 residues. CDR3 sequence: CASDSTDRRTEAFF. The DNA of the CDR3 is TGTGCCAGCGACTCGACGGACAGGAGGACTGAAGCTTTCTTT. Full variable domain (outside the CDR3, taken from reference TRBV19 and TRBJ1-1): DGGITQSPKYLFRKEGQNVTLSCEQNLNHDAMYWYRQDPGQGLRLIYYSQIVNDFQKGDIAEGYSVSREKKESFPLTVTSAQKNPTAFYLCASDSTDRRTEAFFGQGTRLTVV.

CDR3: CASSLGESYTGELFF. The CDR3 DNA is TGTGCCAGCAGCCTAGGGGAAAGTTACACCGGGGAGCTGTTTTTT. V usage is TRBV6-2 or TRBV6-3 and J usage is TRBJ2-2, with D possibly TRBD1 on 5 matching bases. Germline CDR1 is MNHEY and CDR2 is SVGEGT. The germline V and J ends were trimmed by 6 bases and 3 bases, with 14 bases remaining between them. This CDR3 is built from 15 residues.

This sequence joins TRBV7-2 and TRBJ1-4; the D is unclear. The CDR3 spans 18 residues. V was clipped by 0 bases and J by 8 bases, with 22 bases between them. The germline V gene encodes CDR1 SGHTA and CDR2 FQGNSA. CDR3 loop: CASSLAPLGRNGKEKLFF. CDR3 sequence (DNA): TGTGCCAGCAGCTTAGCCCCCCTTGGGAGGAATGGCAAAGAAAAACTGTTTTTT.